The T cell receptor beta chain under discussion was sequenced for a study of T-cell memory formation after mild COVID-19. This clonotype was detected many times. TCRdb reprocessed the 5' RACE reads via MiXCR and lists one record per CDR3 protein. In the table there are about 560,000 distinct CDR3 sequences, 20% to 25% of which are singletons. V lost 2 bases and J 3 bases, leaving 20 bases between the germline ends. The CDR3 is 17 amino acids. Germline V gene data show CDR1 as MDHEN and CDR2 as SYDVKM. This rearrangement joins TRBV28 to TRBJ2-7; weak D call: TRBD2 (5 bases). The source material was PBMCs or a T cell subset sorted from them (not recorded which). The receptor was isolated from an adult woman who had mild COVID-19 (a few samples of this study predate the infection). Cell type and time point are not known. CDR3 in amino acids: CASSLPSLRARDYEQYF. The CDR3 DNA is TGTGCCAGCAGTTTACCCTCGTTAAGGGCGAGGGACTACGAGCAGTACTTC.